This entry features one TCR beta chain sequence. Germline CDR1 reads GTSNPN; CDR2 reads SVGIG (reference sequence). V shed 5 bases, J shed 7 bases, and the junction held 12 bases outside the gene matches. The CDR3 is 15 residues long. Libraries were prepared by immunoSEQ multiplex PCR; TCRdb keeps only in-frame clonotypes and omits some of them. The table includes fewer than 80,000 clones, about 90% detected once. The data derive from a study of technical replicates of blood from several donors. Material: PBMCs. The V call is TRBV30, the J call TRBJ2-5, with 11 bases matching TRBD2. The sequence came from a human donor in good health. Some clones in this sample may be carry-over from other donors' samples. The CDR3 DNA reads TGTGCCTGGCATACAACTAGCGGGAGTTCTGGGACCCAGTACTTC. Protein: CAWHTTSGSSGTQYF. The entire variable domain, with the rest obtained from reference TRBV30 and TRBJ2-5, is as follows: SQTIHQWPATLVQPVGSPLSLECTVEGTSNPNLYWYRQAAGRGLQLLFYSVGIGQISSEVPQNLSASRPQDRQFILSSKKLLLSDSGFYLCAWHTTSGSSGTQYFGPGTRLLVL.